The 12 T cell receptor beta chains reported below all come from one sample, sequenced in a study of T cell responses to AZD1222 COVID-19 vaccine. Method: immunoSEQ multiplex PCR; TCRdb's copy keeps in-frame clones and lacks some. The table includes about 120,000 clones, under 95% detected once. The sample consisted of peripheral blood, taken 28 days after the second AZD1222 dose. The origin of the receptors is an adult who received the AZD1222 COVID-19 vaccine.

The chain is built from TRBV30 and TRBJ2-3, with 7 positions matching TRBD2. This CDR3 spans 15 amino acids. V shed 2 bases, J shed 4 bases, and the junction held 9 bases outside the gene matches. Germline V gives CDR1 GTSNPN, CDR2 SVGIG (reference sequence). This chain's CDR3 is CAWSNGRESADTQYF. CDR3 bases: TGTGCCTGGAGTAACGGGCGGGAGTCTGCAGATACGCAGTATTTT.

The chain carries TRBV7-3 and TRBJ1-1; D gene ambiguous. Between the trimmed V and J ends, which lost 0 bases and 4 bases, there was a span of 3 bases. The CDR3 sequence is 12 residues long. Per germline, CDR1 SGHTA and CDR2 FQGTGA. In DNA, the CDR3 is TGTGCCAGCAGCTTAACGCGCACTGAAGCTTTCTTT. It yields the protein CASSLTRTEAFF.

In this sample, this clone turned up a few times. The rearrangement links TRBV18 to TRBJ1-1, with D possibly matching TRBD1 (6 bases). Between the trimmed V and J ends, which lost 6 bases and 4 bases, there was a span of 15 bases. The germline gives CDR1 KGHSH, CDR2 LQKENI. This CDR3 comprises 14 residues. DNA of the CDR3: TGTGCCAGCTCGGGCCCCGACAGGTCCACTGAAGCTTTCTTT. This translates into CASSGPDRSTEAFF.

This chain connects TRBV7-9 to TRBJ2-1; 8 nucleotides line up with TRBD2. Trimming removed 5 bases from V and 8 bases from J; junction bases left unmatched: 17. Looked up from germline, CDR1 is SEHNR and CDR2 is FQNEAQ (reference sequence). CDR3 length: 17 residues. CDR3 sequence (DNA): TGTGCCAGCAGCAGCACCTCGGGGAGCGGGAGTACATATGAGCAGTTCTTC. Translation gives CASSSTSGSGSTYEQFF.

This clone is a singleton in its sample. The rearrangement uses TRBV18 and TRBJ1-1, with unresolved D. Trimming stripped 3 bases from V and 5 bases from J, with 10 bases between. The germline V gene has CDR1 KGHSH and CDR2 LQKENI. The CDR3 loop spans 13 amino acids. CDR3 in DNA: TGTGCCAGCTCACCTAACCACGAAACTGAAGCTTTCTTT. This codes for CASSPNHETEAFF.

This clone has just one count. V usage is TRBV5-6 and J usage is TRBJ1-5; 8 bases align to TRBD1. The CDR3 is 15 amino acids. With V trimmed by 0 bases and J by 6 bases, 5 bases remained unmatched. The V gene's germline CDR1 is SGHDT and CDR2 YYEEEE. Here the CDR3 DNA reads TGTGCCAGCAGCTTGGGGGAGACAGGGGTTCAGCCCCAGCATTTT. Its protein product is CASSLGETGVQPQHF.

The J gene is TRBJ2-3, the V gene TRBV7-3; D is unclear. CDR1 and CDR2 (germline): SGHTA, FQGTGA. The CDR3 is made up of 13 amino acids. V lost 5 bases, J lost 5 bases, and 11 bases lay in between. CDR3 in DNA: TGTGCCAGCAGCGCTCGACTCAGAGATACGCAGTATTTT. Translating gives CASSARLRDTQYF.

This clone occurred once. The CDR3 bases are TGTGCCAGCAGCGCCAGACAATTGGCTCTTAGCAATCAGCCCCAGCATTTT. It codes for CASSARQLALSNQPQHF. The rearrangement joins TRBV5-8 to TRBJ1-5; D is unresolved. The CDR3 extends over 17 amino acids. The V end lost 4 bases, the J end lost 0 bases, and 17 bases lay between the germline ends. The V gene's germline CDR1 is SGHTS and CDR2 YDEGEE.

The CDR3 reads CASSLAGIGETQYF. The CDR3 DNA sequence: TGTGCCAGCAGTTTAGCAGGGATAGGGGAGACCCAGTACTTC. The chain employs TRBV28 and TRBJ2-5; maybe TRBD1 (5 bases). The CDR3 extends over 14 amino acids. Trimming stripped 2 bases from V and 5 bases from J, with 12 bases between. Germline V lookup: CDR1 MDHEN, CDR2 SYDVKM.

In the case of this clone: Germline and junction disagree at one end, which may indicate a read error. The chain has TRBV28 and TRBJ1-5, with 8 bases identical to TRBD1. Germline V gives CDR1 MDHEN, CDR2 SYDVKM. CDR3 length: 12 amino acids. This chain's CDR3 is CASSFKDRALFF. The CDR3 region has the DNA TGTGCCAGCAGTTTTAAGGACAGGGCTCTTTTTTTT.

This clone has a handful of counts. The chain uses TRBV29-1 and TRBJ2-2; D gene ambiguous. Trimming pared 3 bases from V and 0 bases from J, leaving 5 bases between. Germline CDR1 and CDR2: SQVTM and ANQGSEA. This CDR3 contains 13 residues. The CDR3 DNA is TGCAGCGTTGACCAGCCGAACACCGGGGAGCTGTTTTTT. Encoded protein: CSVDQPNTGELFF.

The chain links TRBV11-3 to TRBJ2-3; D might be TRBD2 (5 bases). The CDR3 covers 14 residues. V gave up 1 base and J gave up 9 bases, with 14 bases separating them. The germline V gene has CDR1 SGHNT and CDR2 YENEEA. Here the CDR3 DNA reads TGTGCCAGCAGCTTAGTTGGGGTGTCGGGGACGCAGTATTTT. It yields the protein CASSLVGVSGTQYF.